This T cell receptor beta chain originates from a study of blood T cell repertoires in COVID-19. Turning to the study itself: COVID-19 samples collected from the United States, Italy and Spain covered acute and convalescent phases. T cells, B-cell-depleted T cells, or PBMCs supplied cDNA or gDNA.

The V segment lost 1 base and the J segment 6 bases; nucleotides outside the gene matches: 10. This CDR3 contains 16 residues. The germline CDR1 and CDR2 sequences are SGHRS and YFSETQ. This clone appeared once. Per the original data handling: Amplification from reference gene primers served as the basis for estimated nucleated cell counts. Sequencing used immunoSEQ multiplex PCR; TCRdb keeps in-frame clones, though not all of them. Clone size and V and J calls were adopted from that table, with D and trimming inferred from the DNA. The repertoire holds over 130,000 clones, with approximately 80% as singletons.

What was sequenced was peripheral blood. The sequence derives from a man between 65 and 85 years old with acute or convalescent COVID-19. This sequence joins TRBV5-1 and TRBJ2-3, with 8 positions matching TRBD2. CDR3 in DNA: TGCGCCAGCAGCTTGAGGGTAGCGGGGTCCCGGGATACGCAGTATTTT. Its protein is CASSLRVAGSRDTQYF.